The rows below give T cell receptor beta chains drawn from one sample of a study of cytomegalovirus exposure and HLA in healthy donors. Data came from immunoSEQ multiplex PCR; TCRdb stores just in-frame clones and leaves some out. The profile shows approximately 130,000 clones, around 87% of them singletons. Sequenced sample: PBMCs. These receptors all come from a woman between 25 and 40 years old in good health and CMV-seronegative. The CDR3 runs from the conserved cysteine through the conserved F or W. The D gene is left open where the match is weak. Clone size is not always given. Where it is, it says once, few, many or a class for expanded clones.

cdr3_nt cdr3_aa clone_size d_call j_call v_call
TGTGCCAGCAGTGCGGACAGGGGTGCTGGCAATCAGCCCCAGCATTTT CASSADRGAGNQPQHF NA TRBD1 TRBJ1-5 TRBV6-1
TGTGCCAGCAGTTACGAGGGACAGGGGGCCCACGAGCAGTACTTC CASSYEGQGAHEQYF NA TRBD1 TRBJ2-7 TRBV6-5
TGTGCCAGTAGTATACAACAGGGGCTGCATGGCTACACCTTC CASSIQQGLHGYTF NA TRBD1 TRBJ1-2 TRBV19
TGTGCCAGCTCACTCCGGACTAGCGGGAGCTCCTACAATGAGCAGTTCTTC CASSLRTSGSSYNEQFF NA TRBD2 TRBJ2-1 TRBV18
TGTGCCAGCAGTTTTTGGAGCTCCTACAATGAGCAGTTCTTC CASSFWSSYNEQFF NA NA TRBJ2-1 TRBV27
TGTGCCAGCAGTCAGGGGTTCTACTATGGCTACACCTTC CASSQGFYYGYTF NA NA TRBJ1-2 TRBV28
TGTGCCAGCAGCTTGGTCCGCAGGGACACTGAAGCTTTCTTT CASSLVRRDTEAFF NA NA TRBJ1-1 TRBV5-6
TGTGCCAGCAGCGTCCAACTAACAGGGGGCTACGAGCAGTACTTC CASSVQLTGGYEQYF few TRBD1 TRBJ2-7 TRBV5-5
TGTGCCAGCAGCTCATACAGGGACAGGGGGGACTACGAGCAGTACTTC CASSSYRDRGDYEQYF NA TRBD1 TRBJ2-7 TRBV7-9
TGTGCCAGCAGTGAAGGGAATCACAGGGGGCGGGCTGAAGCTTTCTTT CASSEGNHRGRAEAFF NA TRBD1 TRBJ1-1 TRBV2
TGTGCCAGCAATCTGGCCAACGGACAGGGGTGGACTTTCTTT CASNLANGQGWTFF NA TRBD1 TRBJ1-1 TRBV28
TGCGCCAGCAGCCCCAGGGGAAATCAGCCCCAGCATTTT CASSPRGNQPQHF NA NA TRBJ1-5 TRBV4-1
TGTGCCAGCAGTGGGCAGGGATACTACGAGCAGTACTTC CASSGQGYYEQYF NA NA TRBJ2-7 TRBV2
TGTGCCATCACGGACACCTTGACAGATACGCAGTATTTT CAITDTLTDTQYF NA NA TRBJ2-3 TRBV10-3
TGTGCCAGCAGCCAAGTAGATAGCGGGAGTTACAATGAGCAGTTCTTC CASSQVDSGSYNEQFF NA TRBD2 TRBJ2-1 TRBV4-2
TGTGCCAGCAGTAGCGGCCTGTACCAAGAGACCCAGTACTTC CASSSGLYQETQYF once NA TRBJ2-5 TRBV6-6
TGTGCCAGCAGTGGACTAGCGGGGGGCAATGAGCAGTTCTTC CASSGLAGGNEQFF medium-sized TRBD2 TRBJ2-1 TRBV6-4
TGTGCCAGCAGCTTTCTAGACAGGTACGAGCAGTACTTC CASSFLDRYEQYF NA NA TRBJ2-7 TRBV7-2
TGCGCCAGCAGCTTGGGACAGGGGGCGTATGGCTACACCTTC CASSLGQGAYGYTF NA TRBD1 TRBJ1-2 TRBV5-1
TGTGCCAGCAGCTTAGAGGGGGCCCTCTATGGCTACACCTTC CASSLEGALYGYTF few NA TRBJ1-2 TRBV11-2